This T cell receptor beta chain appears in the sequencing data of a study of blood T cell repertoires in COVID-19. In the study overall: Sources were T cells, B-cell-depleted T cells, or PBMCs; the material itself was cDNA or gDNA.

Germline CDR1 reads SGHVS; CDR2 reads FQNEAQ. This CDR3 region has 12 residues. Trimming stripped 5 bases from V and 2 bases from J, with 7 bases between. Authors' processing steps: For nucleated cells, counts were estimated from reference gene primer amplification. Using immunoSEQ multiplex PCR, the repertoire was profiled, and TCRdb retains in-frame clones only, with some absent. V and J calls and clone size are given by that table; D and trimming were obtained from the DNA. The data contain about 350,000 clones, less than 90% of them singletons. Individuals drawn from approximately 26 US areas were roughly 18 to 95 years old.

This TCR was sampled from a woman aged 30 to 39 who had recovered from COVID-19. The chain couples TRBV7-8 to TRBJ2-7; D unresolved. Material for sequencing was PBMCs or T cells enriched from blood (not recorded which). The CDR3 sequence: CASSPTPYEQYF. The CDR3 coding sequence is TGTGCCAGCAGCCCGACACCCTACGAGCAGTACTTC. Full variable domain (outside the CDR3, taken from reference TRBV7-8 and TRBJ2-7): GAGVSQSPRYKVAKRGQDVALRCDPISGHVSLFWYQQALGQGPEFLTYFQNEAQLDKSGLPSDRFFAERPEGSVSTLKIQRTQQEDSAVYLCASSPTPYEQYFGPGTRLTVT.